This TCR beta chain was obtained from a study of T-cell reconstitution after alpha-beta-depleted transplantation in children. The CDR3 is 14 residues long. V lost 3 bases, J lost 7 bases, and 6 bases stayed unmatched. This clonotype has at least ten counts. Preparation of the TCRbeta library involved a method that used unique molecular identifiers. Each CDR3 protein gets one entry after TCRdb re-called the PCR reads with MiXCR. The data contain over 150,000 distinct CDR3 sequences, approximately 6.8% of them seen just once; the ten biggest clones take up around 3.1%. This chain joins TRBV12-3 or TRBV12-4 and TRBJ1-1; 9 nucleotides align to TRBD1. Sequenced material: PBMCs from the stem cell graft donor, taken from the stem cell graft. The sequence was collected from a human donor who donated a stem cell graft to a child with Wiskott-Aldrich syndrome. This CDR3 reads CASSFRDRAYEAFF. DNA for the CDR3: TGTGCCAGCAGTTTCCGGGACAGGGCATATGAAGCTTTCTTT.